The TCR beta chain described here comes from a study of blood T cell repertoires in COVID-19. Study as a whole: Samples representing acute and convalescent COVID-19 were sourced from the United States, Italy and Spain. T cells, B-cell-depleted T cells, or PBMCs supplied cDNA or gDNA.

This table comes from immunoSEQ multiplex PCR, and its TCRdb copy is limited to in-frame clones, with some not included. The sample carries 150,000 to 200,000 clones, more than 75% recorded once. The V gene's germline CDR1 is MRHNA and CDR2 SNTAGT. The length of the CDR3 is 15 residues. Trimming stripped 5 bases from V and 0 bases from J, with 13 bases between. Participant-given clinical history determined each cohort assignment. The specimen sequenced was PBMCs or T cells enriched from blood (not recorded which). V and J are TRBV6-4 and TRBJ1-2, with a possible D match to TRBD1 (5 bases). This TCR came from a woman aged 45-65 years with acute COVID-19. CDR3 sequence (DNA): TGTGCCAGCAGTACTAAGACAGACGCTAACTATGGCTACACCTTC. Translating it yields CASSTKTDANYGYTF.